This T cell receptor (beta chain) was captured by sequencing in a study of shared clonotypes between healthy human individuals. At the level of the study: Each donor's CD4 naive and CD4 memory cells filled three plates apiece, CD8 naive two, and CD8 memory one. Broader study findings: On the whole, naive subsets had larger estimated richness than memory subsets had.

The CDR3 contains 13 residues. The germline gives CDR1 LNHDA, CDR2 SQIVND (reference sequence). Trimming pared 1 base from V and 9 bases from J, leaving 10 bases between. Notes on this clone: Its antigen is unidentified.

Here immunoSEQ multiplex PCR was the method, and the copy in TCRdb shows in-frame clones only, minus some. Of fewer than 3 million clones in the sample, around 93% were seen once. The TCR sequence derives from a man aged 18 to 29 in good health. Some clones in this sample may be carry-over from other donors' samples. Input material: naive CD4+ T cells from PBMCs. Regarding subset: CD45RA+ positively selected. The chain uses TRBV19 and TRBJ1-5; no definite D call. The CDR3 nucleotides read TGTGCCAGTAGTATAGTGCTAGTTGGGCCCCAGCATTTT. Translating gives CASSIVLVGPQHF.